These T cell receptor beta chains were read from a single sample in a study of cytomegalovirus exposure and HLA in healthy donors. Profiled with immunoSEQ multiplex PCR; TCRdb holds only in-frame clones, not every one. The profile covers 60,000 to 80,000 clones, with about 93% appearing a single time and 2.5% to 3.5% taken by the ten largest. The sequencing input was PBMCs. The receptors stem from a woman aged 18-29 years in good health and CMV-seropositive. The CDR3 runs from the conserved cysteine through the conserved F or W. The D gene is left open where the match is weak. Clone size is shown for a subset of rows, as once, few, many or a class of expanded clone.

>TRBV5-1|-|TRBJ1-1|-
CASSLKTDTEAFF
TGCGCCAGCAGCTTGAAGACAGACACTGAAGCTTTCTTT
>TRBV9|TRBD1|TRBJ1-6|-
CASSVMPGTESSPLHF
TGTGCCAGCAGCGTGATGCCCGGGACAGAATCATCACCCCTCCACTTT
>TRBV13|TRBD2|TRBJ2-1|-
CASSLRGDVTFF
TGTGCCAGCAGCTTACGGGGGGACGTTACGTTCTTC
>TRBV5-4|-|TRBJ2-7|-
CASSLDRSQGYEQYF
TGTGCCAGCAGCTTGGACAGGTCCCAGGGCTACGAGCAGTACTTC
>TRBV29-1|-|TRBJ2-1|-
CSANPGKGEQFF
TGCAGTGCGAACCCAGGGAAGGGTGAGCAGTTCTTC
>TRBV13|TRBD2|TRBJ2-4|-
CASSLTTSGLAKNIQYF
TGTGCCAGCAGCCTTACGACTAGCGGCCTAGCCAAAAACATTCAGTACTTC
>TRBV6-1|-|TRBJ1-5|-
CASAQKSGGNQPQHF
TGTGCCAGCGCCCAGAAGTCCGGGGGTAATCAGCCCCAGCATTTT
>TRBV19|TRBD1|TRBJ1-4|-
CASSATGGSEKLFF
TGTGCCAGTAGTGCCACAGGGGGCTCTGAAAAACTGTTTTTT
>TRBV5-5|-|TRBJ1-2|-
CASSLDGQNYGYTF
TGTGCCAGCAGCTTGGACGGACAGAACTATGGCTACACCTTC
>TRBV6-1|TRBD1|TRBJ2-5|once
CASSAGGFYQETQYF
TGTGCCAGCAGTGCAGGGGGCTTCTACCAAGAGACCCAGTACTTC
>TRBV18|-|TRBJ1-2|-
CASSPRAGLNTYGYTF
TGTGCCAGCTCACCACGTGCGGGACTGAACACCTATGGCTACACCTTC
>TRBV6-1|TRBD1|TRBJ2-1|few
CASSEYVGQGHNEQFF
TGTGCCAGCAGTGAATATGTAGGACAGGGGCACAATGAGCAGTTCTTC
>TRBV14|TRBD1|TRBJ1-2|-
CASSQYRGAGYTF
TGTGCCAGCAGCCAATACAGGGGAGCGGGCTACACCTTC
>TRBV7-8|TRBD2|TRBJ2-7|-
CASSLVAGYEQYF
TGTGCCAGCAGCTTAGTAGCGGGCTACGAGCAGTACTTC
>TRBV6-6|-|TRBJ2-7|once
CASSDSAGEQYF
TGTGCCAGCAGTGACTCTGCCGGTGAGCAGTACTTC
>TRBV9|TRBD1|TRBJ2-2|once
CASSVDPGGGTGELFF
TGTGCCAGCAGCGTAGATCCAGGGGGCGGGACCGGGGAGCTGTTTTTT